This T cell receptor (beta chain) was identified in a study of T cell changes during pregnancy in multiple sclerosis. TCRdb keeps only in-frame clones here, not all; method: immunoSEQ multiplex PCR. The data contain under 25,000 clones, roughly 86% of them singletons. Germline values: CDR1 SGDLS, CDR2 YYNGEE. The CDR3 covers 13 residues. V was cut by 0 bases and J by 6 bases, with 10 bases left in between. This TCR derives from a female donor in good health, enrolled as a control in a pregnancy study. The chain joins TRBV9 to TRBJ2-7; D possibly corresponds to TRBD2 (5 bases). The starting material was CD8+ T cells from peripheral blood mononuclear cells, obtained in the first trimester of pregnancy. CDR3 sequence (DNA): TGTGCCAGCAGCGTAGGGTCTAGCAGCGAGCAGTACTTC. Its translation is CASSVGSSSEQYF.